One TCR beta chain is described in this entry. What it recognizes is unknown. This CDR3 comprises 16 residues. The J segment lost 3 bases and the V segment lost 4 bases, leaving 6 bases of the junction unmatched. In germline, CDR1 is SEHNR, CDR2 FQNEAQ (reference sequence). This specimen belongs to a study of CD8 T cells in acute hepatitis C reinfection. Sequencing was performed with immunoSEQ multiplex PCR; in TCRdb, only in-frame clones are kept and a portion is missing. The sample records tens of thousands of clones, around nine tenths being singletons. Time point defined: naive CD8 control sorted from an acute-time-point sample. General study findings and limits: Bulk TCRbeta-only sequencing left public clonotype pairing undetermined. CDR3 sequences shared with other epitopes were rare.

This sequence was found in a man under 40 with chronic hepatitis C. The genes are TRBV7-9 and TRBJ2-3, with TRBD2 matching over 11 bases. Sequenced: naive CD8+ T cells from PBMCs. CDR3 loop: CASSWGLADLTDTQYF. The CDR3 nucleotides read TGTGCCAGCAGCTGGGGACTAGCGGATCTTACAGATACGCAGTATTTT.